This T cell receptor (beta chain) stems from a study of metastatic and nonmetastatic thyroid tumors. Study conclusions and caveats: As reported, TCR beta diversity in blood and tumor was significantly higher in malignant thyroid tumors than in benign nodules.

Thyroid surgery took place with no prior treatment in any patient. This clone came up many times. Its target is unknown. TCRdb reprocessed the PCR reads via MiXCR. The top ten hold under 2.5% of the sample, which has 25,000 to 30,000 clones, about 25% seen once. CDR1 ENHRY and CDR2 SYGVKD come from the germline V gene. V lost 7 bases, J lost 3 bases, and 12 bases lay in between. The CDR3 is 13 residues long. The chain uses TRBV10-3 and TRBJ1-1; no clear D. Sequencing used blood. This clonotype originated in a female donor with papillary thyroid cancer or a benign thyroid nodule (not recorded which). Some clones in this sample may be carry-over from other donors' samples. The CDR3 region is CAITFGEDTEAFF. The CDR3 bases are TGTGCCATCACTTTTGGGGAAGACACTGAAGCTTTCTTT.